This T cell receptor (beta chain) was retrieved from a study of identical twins. Study-wide results and caveats: Weaker excess twin sharing was observed in beta out-of-frame sequences. An excess of low generation probability was shown by twin-shared out-of-frame alpha sequences. Insertions were fewer in abundant cord blood beta clonotypes, whereas memory repertoires showed none of this pattern.

Through template switching, a universal primer site was introduced, and the cDNA contained unique molecular identifiers. TCRdb called the 5' RACE reads again in MiXCR, with one record for every CDR3 protein. This table holds around 1.7 million distinct CDR3 sequences, around a third found once. V was trimmed by 8 bases and J by 11 bases, leaving 21 bases between them. Germline lookup yields CDR1 DFQATT and CDR2 SNEGSKA (reference sequence). This CDR3 is built from 12 residues. The sample holds a few counts of this clonotype. Its antigen is currently unknown. This rearrangement joins TRBV20-1 to TRBJ2-5; no firm D call. This TCR derives from a newborn girl in good health. Sequenced: cord blood. The chain's CDR3 is CSSVPTNYGQYF. In nucleotides, the CDR3 is TGCAGTTCCGTACCAACTAACTACGGGCAGTACTTC.